Included here is one T cell receptor beta chain sequence, with context. Its matching antigen is unknown. RNA amounts of roughly 0.45 to 1 ug underwent reverse transcription with random hexamers. Amplification of TCR beta CDR3 spanned 54 Vbeta and 13 Jbeta via immunoSEQ multiplex PCR. MiXCR, applied by TCRdb to the immunoSEQ multiplex PCR reads, yields one record per CDR3 protein. This table holds hundreds of thousands of distinct CDR3 sequences, around 95% found once. The multiple sclerosis control cohort comprised treatment-naive individuals presenting with stable or active relapsing-remitting disease. The ends lost 2 bases at V and 3 bases at J; junction bases unmatched: 2. CDR1 and CDR2 from the germline V gene are KGHSH and LQKENI. This CDR3 contains 15 residues. The sample comes from a study of CD8 T cells in Susac syndrome. Broader study findings: The study conceded that relatively few individuals underwent its TCR sequencing and HLA analysis.

The chain uses TRBV18 and TRBJ2-7; 12 bases line up with TRBD2. The receptor was isolated from a human donor with multiple sclerosis. Sample: CD4+ T cells from PBMCs. CDR3 sequence reads: CASSPSGLAGYEQYV. The CDR3 DNA sequence: TGTGCCAGCTCACCATCGGGACTAGCGGGCTACGAGCAGTACGTC.